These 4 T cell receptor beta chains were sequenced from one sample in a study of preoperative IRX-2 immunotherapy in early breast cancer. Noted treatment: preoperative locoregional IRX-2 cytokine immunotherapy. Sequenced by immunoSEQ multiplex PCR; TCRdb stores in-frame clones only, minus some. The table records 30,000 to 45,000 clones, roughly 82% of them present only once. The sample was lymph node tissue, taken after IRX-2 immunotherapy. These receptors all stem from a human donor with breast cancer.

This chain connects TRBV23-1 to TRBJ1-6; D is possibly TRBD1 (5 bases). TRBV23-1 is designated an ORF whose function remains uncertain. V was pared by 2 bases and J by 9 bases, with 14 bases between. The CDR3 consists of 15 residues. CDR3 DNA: TGCGCCAGCAGTCAACGGGGGGGGAATAGTTCACCCCTCCACTTT. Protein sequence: CASSQRGGNSSPLHF.

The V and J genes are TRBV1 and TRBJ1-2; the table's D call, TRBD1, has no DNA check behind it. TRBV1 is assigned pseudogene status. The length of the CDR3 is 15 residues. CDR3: CASSQDRQGAYGYTF. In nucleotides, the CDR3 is TGCGCCAGCAGCCAAGATCGGCAGGGGGCCTATGGCTACACCTTC.

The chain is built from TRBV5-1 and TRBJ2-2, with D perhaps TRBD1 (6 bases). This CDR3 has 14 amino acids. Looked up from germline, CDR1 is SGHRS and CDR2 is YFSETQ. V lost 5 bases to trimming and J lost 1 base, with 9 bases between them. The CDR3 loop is CASRRTENTGELFF. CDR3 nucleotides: TGCGCCAGCAGGCGGACAGAGAACACCGGGGAGCTGTTTTTT.

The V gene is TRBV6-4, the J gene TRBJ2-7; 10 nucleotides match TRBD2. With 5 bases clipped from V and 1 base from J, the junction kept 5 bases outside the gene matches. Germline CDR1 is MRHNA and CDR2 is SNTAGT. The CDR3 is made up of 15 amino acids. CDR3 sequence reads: CASSYVAGGSYEQYF. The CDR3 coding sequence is TGTGCCAGCAGTTACGTAGCGGGGGGTTCCTACGAGCAGTACTTC.